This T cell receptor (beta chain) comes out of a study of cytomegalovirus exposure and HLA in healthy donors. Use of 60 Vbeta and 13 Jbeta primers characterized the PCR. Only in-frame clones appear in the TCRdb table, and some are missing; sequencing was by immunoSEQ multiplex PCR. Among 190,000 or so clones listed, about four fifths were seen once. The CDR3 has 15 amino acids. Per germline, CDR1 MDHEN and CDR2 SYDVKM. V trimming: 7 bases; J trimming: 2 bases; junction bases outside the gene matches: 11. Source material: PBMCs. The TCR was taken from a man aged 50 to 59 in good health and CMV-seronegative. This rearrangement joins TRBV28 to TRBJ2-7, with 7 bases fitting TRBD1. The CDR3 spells CASTTPGQWAYEQYF. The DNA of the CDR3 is TGTGCCAGCACCACTCCGGGACAGTGGGCCTACGAGCAGTACTTC.